This is a list of T cell receptor beta chains from one sample in a study of blood T cell repertoires in COVID-19. The assay was immunoSEQ multiplex PCR, and TCRdb's table has in-frame clones only and misses some. Among around 30,000 clones listed, 85% to 90% were seen once. The specimen was peripheral blood. All receptors come from a man between 70 and 80 years old with active COVID-19. CDR3s include the opening cysteine and the closing phenylalanine or tryptophan. The D gene is left open where the match is weak. Rows may omit the clone size; those that give it use once, few, many or a size class.

V	size	J	D	CDR3	DNA
TRBV15	.	TRBJ2-2	.	CATSDPRKNTGELFF	TGTGCCACCAGCGACCCGAGGAAGAACACCGGGGAGCTGTTTTTT
TRBV5-1	once	TRBJ2-2	.	CASSFGNTGELFF	TGCGCCAGCAGCTTCGGGAACACCGGGGAGCTGTTTTTT
TRBV5-1	.	TRBJ2-1	.	CASSLSSSYNEQFF	TGCGCCAGCAGCTTATCCAGCTCCTACAATGAGCAGTTCTTC
TRBV27	medium-sized	TRBJ1-2	.	CASSPVDSNYGYTF	TGTGCCAGCAGTCCCGTCGACAGCAACTATGGCTACACCTTC
TRBV7-9	.	TRBJ2-1	TRBD2	CASSLIGLAAQKFYNEQFF	TGTGCCAGCAGCTTAATCGGACTAGCGGCCCAAAAATTCTACAATGAGCAGTTCTTC
TRBV11-2	.	TRBJ2-7	.	CASSLESGGEQYF	TGTGCCAGCAGCTTAGAAAGTGGAGGGGAGCAGTACTTC
TRBV19	.	TRBJ1-5	.	CASSPRYSNQPQHF	TGTGCCAGTAGTCCCAGATATAGCAATCAGCCCCAGCATTTT
TRBV19	.	TRBJ2-1	.	CASTKGLPGRNEQFF	TGTGCCAGTACCAAGGGACTCCCGGGGCGGAATGAGCAGTTCTTC
TRBV27	.	TRBJ1-2	.	CASSLEGLDRFAPRGGYTF	TGTGCCAGCAGTTTAGAGGGTCTCGACAGGTTTGCCCCCCGTGGTGGCTACACCTTC
TRBV24-1	.	TRBJ2-5	.	CATSPPRGETQYF	TGTGCCACCAGTCCCCCAAGGGGAGAGACCCAGTACTTC
TRBV30	.	TRBJ1-5	.	CAWSQGPGQPQHF	TGTGCCTGGAGTCAGGGGCCTGGTCAGCCCCAGCATTTT
TRBV19	.	TRBJ2-2	.	CVAETNTGELFF	TGTGTAGCGGAGACGAACACCGGGGAGCTGTTTTTT
TRBV5-1	once	TRBJ1-2	.	CASSLGANYGYTF	TGCGCCAGCAGCCTCGGGGCTAACTATGGCTACACCTTC
TRBV3-1/TRBV3-2	once	TRBJ2-1	.	CASSPAPGGSTGEQFF	TGTGCCAGCAGCCCAGCCCCGGGGGGCTCCACGGGTGAGCAGTTCTTC